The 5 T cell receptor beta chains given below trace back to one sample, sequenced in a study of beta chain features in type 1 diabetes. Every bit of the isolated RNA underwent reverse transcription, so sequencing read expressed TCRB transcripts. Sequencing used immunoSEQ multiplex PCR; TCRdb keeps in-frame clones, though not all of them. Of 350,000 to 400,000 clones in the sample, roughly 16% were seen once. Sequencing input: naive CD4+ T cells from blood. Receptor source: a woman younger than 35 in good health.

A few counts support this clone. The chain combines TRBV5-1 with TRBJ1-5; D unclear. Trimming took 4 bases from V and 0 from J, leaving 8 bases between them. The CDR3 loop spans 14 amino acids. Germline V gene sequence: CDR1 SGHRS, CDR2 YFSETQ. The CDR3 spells CASSMDGSNQPQHF. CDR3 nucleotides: TGCGCCAGCAGCATGGACGGTAGCAATCAGCCCCAGCATTTT.

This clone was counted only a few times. The CDR3 spells CASSADRSSYNEQFF. The CDR3 region has the DNA TGTGCCAGTAGTGCTGATAGGAGCTCCTACAATGAGCAGTTCTTC. The chain links TRBV19 to TRBJ2-1; D is unclear. Germline assignment: CDR1 LNHDA and CDR2 SQIVND (reference sequence). The V gene lost 5 bases and the J gene lost 0 bases, with 11 bases spanning the gap. The CDR3 consists of 15 residues. The complete variable domain, with remaining parts taken from reference TRBV19 and TRBJ2-1, reads DGGITQSPKYLFRKEGQNVTLSCEQNLNHDAMYWYRQDPGQGLRLIYYSQIVNDFQKGDIAEGYSVSREKKESFPLTVTSAQKNPTAFYLCASSADRSSYNEQFFGPGTRLTVL.

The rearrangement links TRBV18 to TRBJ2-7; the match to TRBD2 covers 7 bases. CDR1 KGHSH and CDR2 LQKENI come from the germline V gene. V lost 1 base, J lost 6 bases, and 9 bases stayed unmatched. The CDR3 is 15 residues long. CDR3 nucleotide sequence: TGTGCCAGCTCACCACTGGGGAGGGCTCGGTCCGAGCAGTACTTC. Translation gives CASSPLGRARSEQYF.

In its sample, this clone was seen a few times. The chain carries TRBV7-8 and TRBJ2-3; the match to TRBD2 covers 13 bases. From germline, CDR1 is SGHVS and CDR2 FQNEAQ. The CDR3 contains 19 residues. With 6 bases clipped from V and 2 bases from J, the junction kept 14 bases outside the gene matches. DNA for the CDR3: TGTGCCAGCAGTAAGACAGGGGGCACTAGCGGGAGGGCCACAGATACGCAGTATTTT. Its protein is CASSKTGGTSGRATDTQYF.

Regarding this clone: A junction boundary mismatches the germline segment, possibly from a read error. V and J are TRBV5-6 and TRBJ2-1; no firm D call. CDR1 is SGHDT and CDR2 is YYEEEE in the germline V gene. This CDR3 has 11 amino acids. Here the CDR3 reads CASSFVEDRIF. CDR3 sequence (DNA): TGTGCCAGCAGCTTTGTAGAGGATCGGATCTTC.